The rows below give T cell receptor beta chains drawn from one sample of a study of blood T cell repertoires in COVID-19. Only in-frame clones appear in the TCRdb table, and some are missing; sequencing was by immunoSEQ multiplex PCR. The sample carries around 67,000 clones, 80% to 90% recorded once. Material for sequencing was peripheral blood. The receptors were sampled from a human donor in a cohort sampled during active COVID-19. The CDR3 runs from the conserved cysteine through the conserved F or W. D genes are given only for firm matches. Rows may omit the clone size; those that give it use once, few, many or a size class.

v_gene	d_gene	j_gene	abundance	CDR3aa	CDR3nt
TRBV27	-	TRBJ2-3	-	CASQDQGNTDTQYF	TGTGCCAGCCAAGACCAGGGCAACACAGATACGCAGTATTTT
TRBV7-6	-	TRBJ2-7	few	CASSLAGTPGTYEQYF	TGTGCCAGCAGCTTAGCAGGGACTCCTGGCACCTACGAGCAGTACTTC
TRBV7-9	TRBD1	TRBJ2-1	-	CASSPPGGLSNEQFF	TGTGCCAGCAGCCCCCCAGGGGGTTTATCCAATGAGCAGTTCTTC
TRBV5-1	TRBD1	TRBJ1-6	-	CASSREGRTGRPANSPLHF	TGCGCCAGCAGCCGGGAAGGCCGGACAGGCCGGCCGGCGAATTCACCCCTCCACTTT
TRBV28	TRBD2	TRBJ2-7	-	CASSFATSGSIGTYEQYF	TGTGCCAGCAGTTTCGCAACTAGCGGGAGCATCGGCACCTACGAGCAGTACTTC
TRBV28	-	TRBJ1-5	-	CASSPGGNNQPQHF	TGTGCCAGCAGCCCGGGGGGGAACAATCAGCCCCAGCATTTT
TRBV7-2	-	TRBJ2-3	-	CASSSPTWDTQYF	TGTGCCAGCAGCTCCCCTACCTGGGATACGCAGTATTTT
TRBV11-2	TRBD1	TRBJ2-7	-	CASSSLKGAVNEQYF	TGTGCCAGCAGTTCCTTAAAGGGGGCGGTAAACGAGCAGTACTTC
TRBV28	TRBD1	TRBJ1-1	once	CASTKTGRWTEAFF	TGTGCCAGCACGAAGACAGGGCGGTGGACTGAAGCTTTCTTT
TRBV7-2	TRBD2	TRBJ2-3	-	CASSLATGTSGSGTDTQYF	TGTGCCAGCAGCTTAGCGACGGGGACTAGCGGGAGCGGCACAGATACGCAGTATTTT
TRBV6-6	TRBD2	TRBJ2-7	-	CASGGRFSYEQYF	TGTGCCTCGGGGGGACGCTTCTCCTACGAGCAGTACTTC
TRBV6-2/TRBV6-3	TRBD1	TRBJ2-7	-	CASSPSRDRASYEQYF	TGTGCCAGCAGTCCCTCCCGGGACAGGGCCTCCTACGAGCAGTACTTC
TRBV28	TRBD1	TRBJ2-4	-	CASGWTGSSIQYF	TGTGCCAGCGGATGGACAGGGTCGAGCATTCAGTACTTC
TRBV7-2	-	TRBJ2-3	-	CASRVGGAGTDTQYF	TGTGCCAGCAGGGTTGGGGGCGCAGGGACAGATACGCAGTATTTT
TRBV18	-	TRBJ2-7	-	CASSLDFTTYEQYF	TGTGCCAGCTCATTGGATTTTACTACCTACGAGCAGTACTTC
TRBV7-2	-	TRBJ1-2	-	CASSLADTPSYGYTF	TGTGCCAGCAGCTTAGCCGATACCCCTAGCTATGGCTACACCTTC
TRBV27	TRBD1	TRBJ1-1	-	CASRYGQEAFF	TGTGCCAGCAGATATGGACAGGAGGCTTTCTTT
TRBV20-1	-	TRBJ1-4	-	CSAREGEKLFF	TGCAGTGCTAGGGAGGGTGAAAAACTGTTTTTT
TRBV5-6	-	TRBJ2-7	few	CASSLWDSRYEQYF	TGTGCCAGCAGCTTGTGGGACTCCCGTTACGAGCAGTACTTC
TRBV27	-	TRBJ2-1	-	CASRPDNNEQFF	TGTGCCAGCCGCCCCGACAACAATGAGCAGTTCTTC
TRBV7-9	TRBD2	TRBJ2-5	-	CASSFGRGLAGESGETQYF	TGTGCCAGCAGCTTTGGCCGGGGGCTAGCGGGAGAATCCGGCGAGACCCAGTACTTC
TRBV2	-	TRBJ2-7	-	CASSAGVEQYF	TGTGCCAGCTCGGCAGGGGTCGAGCAGTACTTC
TRBV9	-	TRBJ2-5	once	CASSVGGYGRLIETQYF	TGTGCCAGCAGCGTAGGAGGGTACGGACGGTTGATAGAGACCCAGTACTTC
TRBV7-8	TRBD1	TRBJ2-5	-	CASSSDRWLWETQYF	TGTGCCAGCAGCTCGGACAGGTGGCTTTGGGAGACCCAGTACTTC
TRBV6-6	-	TRBJ2-7	-	CASSYGAARGVYEQYF	TGTGCCAGCAGTTATGGGGCGGCCAGGGGGGTCTACGAGCAGTACTTC
TRBV20-1	TRBD2	TRBJ2-7	-	CSASPETSGSWEQYF	TGCAGTGCTAGTCCCGAGACTAGCGGGAGTTGGGAGCAGTACTTC
TRBV10-3	TRBD2	TRBJ2-2	-	CAISEPLAGATNTGELFF	TGTGCCATCAGTGAGCCGCTAGCGGGAGCTACGAACACCGGGGAGCTGTTTTTT
TRBV13	TRBD2	TRBJ2-6	-	CASSRGGVAGANVLTF	TGTGCCAGCAGCCGGGGAGGGGTGGCTGGGGCCAACGTCCTGACTTTC
TRBV6-1	-	TRBJ1-5	few	CASSGHTGFGDQPQHF	TGTGCCAGCAGTGGACATACAGGGTTTGGAGATCAGCCCCAGCATTTT
TRBV24-1	TRBD2	TRBJ2-1	-	CATSDFGSGRASEQFF	TGTGCCACCAGTGATTTTGGGAGCGGGAGAGCAAGTGAGCAGTTCTTC
TRBV5-1	TRBD1	TRBJ1-1	-	CASSSDRAAFF	TGCGCCAGCAGCTCGGACAGGGCGGCTTTCTTT
TRBV2	TRBD2	TRBJ2-7	many	CASRLGLAGEQYF	TGTGCCAGCAGACTGGGACTAGCGGGCGAGCAGTACTTC
TRBV5-6	TRBD1	TRBJ1-5	-	CASSPAGGHNQPQHF	TGTGCCAGCAGCCCGGCAGGGGGCCACAATCAGCCCCAGCATTTT
TRBV28	-	TRBJ2-7	-	CASSRGTGMWIYEQYF	TGTGCCAGCAGTAGGGGGACGGGGATGTGGATCTACGAGCAGTACTTC
TRBV24-1	-	TRBJ2-2	-	CATSGGLNTGELFF	TGTGCCACCAGTGGAGGACTTAACACCGGGGAGCTGTTTTTT
TRBV28	TRBD1	TRBJ1-2	-	CASSSPPTGRGYTF	TGTGCCAGCAGTTCCCCGCCGACAGGGAGGGGCTACACCTTC
TRBV11-1	TRBD1	TRBJ2-5	-	CASSLPTGASAQYF	TGTGCCAGCAGCTTGCCGACAGGGGCGTCGGCCCAGTACTTC
TRBV2	TRBD1	TRBJ1-5	few	CASSTSGTGSSPQHF	TGTGCCAGCAGTACCTCCGGGACAGGGTCGTCGCCCCAGCATTTT
TRBV5-6	-	TRBJ1-1	-	CASSLGLFMNTEAFF	TGTGCCAGCAGCTTGGGACTCTTCATGAACACTGAAGCTTTCTTT
TRBV27	-	TRBJ1-2	-	CASSLSGQNGYTF	TGTGCCAGCAGTTTATCGGGGCAGAATGGCTACACCTTC
TRBV29-1	TRBD1	TRBJ2-2	-	CSVESTGGRNTGELFF	TGCAGCGTTGAATCGACAGGGGGCCGAAACACCGGGGAGCTGTTTTTT
TRBV6-5	-	TRBJ2-1	-	CASSYVSPTNNEQFF	TGTGCCAGCAGTTACGTCAGTCCTACTAACAATGAGCAGTTCTTC
TRBV6-5	TRBD1	TRBJ1-2	-	CASSDTGADGYTF	TGTGCCAGCAGCGATACAGGGGCGGACGGCTACACCTTC
TRBV4-3	-	TRBJ2-7	-	CASSQDTETITYEQYF	TGCGCCAGCAGCCAAGATACGGAGACTATAACCTACGAGCAGTACTTC
TRBV5-4	-	TRBJ1-3	-	CASSLGANSGNTIYF	TGTGCCAGCAGCTTGGGGGCCAACTCAGGAAACACCATATATTTT
TRBV27	-	TRBJ2-1	-	CASSFSNMAEQFF	TGTGCCAGCAGCTTCAGTAACATGGCTGAGCAGTTCTTC
TRBV7-9	-	TRBJ2-7	-	CASSFSTNEQYF	TGTGCCAGCAGCTTTTCGACTAACGAGCAGTACTTC
TRBV6-1	TRBD2	TRBJ2-5	-	CASSEGTSEVETQYF	TGTGCCAGCAGTGAAGGGACTAGCGAAGTGGAGACCCAGTACTTC
TRBV7-2	-	TRBJ1-2	-	CASSSNAGTYGYTF	TGTGCCAGCAGCTCCAATGCAGGGACTTATGGCTACACCTTC